What follows describes a single TCR beta chain. Its antigen is not known. Germline values: CDR1 LNHDA, CDR2 SQIVND (reference sequence). This CDR3 contains 14 residues. Deletions cut 2 bases from V and 8 bases from J, with 10 bases between. These data belong to a study of T cell responses to AZD1222 COVID-19 vaccine. Study results and limitations: Spike-wide coverage was observed for vaccine-associated CD4 TCRs, with dominant responses at 160-218 and 743-854. The study identified only a handful of AZD1222 recipients as seropositive at baseline. The donors showed a predominance of white British ancestry and of females, with possible underestimation of clonal diversity. Spike-specific TCR breadth rose after two AZD1222 doses, and depth rose as well.

Sequencing used immunoSEQ multiplex PCR; TCRdb keeps in-frame clones, though not all of them. The repertoire holds under 200,000 clones, around 90% seen once, with 1.6% in the top ten. The sequence came from an adult in good health. Specimen: peripheral blood, collected on day 0 of AZD1222 vaccination. The chain carries TRBV19 and TRBJ1-6; D uncertain. CDR3 protein: CASSIIGRYSPLHF. The CDR3 bases are TGTGCCAGTAGTATAATAGGGAGGTATTCACCCCTCCACTTT.